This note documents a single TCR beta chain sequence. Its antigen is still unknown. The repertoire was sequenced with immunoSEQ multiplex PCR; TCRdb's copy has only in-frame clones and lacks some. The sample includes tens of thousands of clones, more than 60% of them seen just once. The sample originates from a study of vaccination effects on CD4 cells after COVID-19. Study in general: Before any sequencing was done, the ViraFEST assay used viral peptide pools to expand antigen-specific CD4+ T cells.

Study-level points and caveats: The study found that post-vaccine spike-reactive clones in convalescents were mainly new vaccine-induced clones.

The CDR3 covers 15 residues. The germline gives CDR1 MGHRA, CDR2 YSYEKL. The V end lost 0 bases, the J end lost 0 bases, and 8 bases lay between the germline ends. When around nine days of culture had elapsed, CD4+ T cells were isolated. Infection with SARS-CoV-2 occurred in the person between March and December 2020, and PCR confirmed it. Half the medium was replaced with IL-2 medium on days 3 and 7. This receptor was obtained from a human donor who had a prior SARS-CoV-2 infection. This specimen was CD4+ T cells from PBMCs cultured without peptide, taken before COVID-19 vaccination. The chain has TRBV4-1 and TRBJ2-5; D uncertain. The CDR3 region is CASSQDSHNQETQYF. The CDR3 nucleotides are TGCGCCAGCAGCCAAGATAGCCACAACCAAGAGACCCAGTACTTC.